These 7 T cell receptor beta chains came from one sample sequenced in a study of identical twins. Via MiXCR, TCRdb re-called the 5' RACE reads, giving one row per CDR3 protein. The data hold 500,000 to 600,000 distinct CDR3 sequences, with roughly 21% observed a single time. The same sample was also used in a study of T cells expressing NK-cell markers.

The sequencing sample was made of CD4+ T cells sorted from blood. Receptors originate from a woman between 18 and 30 years old in good health.

CDR3 loop: CAGGRREGYEQYF. DNA for the CDR3: TGCGCCGGCGGACGGCGGGAGGGCTACGAGCAGTACTTC. The rearrangement links TRBV10-2 to TRBJ2-7; 9 bases are a match to TRBD2. From germline, CDR1 is WSHSY and CDR2 SAAADI. The CDR3 runs to 13 residues. V lost 11 bases to trimming and J lost 3 bases; unmatched junction nucleotides: 8.

This clonotype was counted at least ten times. V is TRBV12-3 or TRBV12-4 and J is TRBJ2-3; either TRBD1 or TRBD2 may supply D (5 bases each). The CDR3 loop spans 16 amino acids. Trimming took off 5 bases at V and 2 bases at J, with 17 bases between the two ends. The CDR3 loop is CASSRGTDTPTDTQYF. DNA for the CDR3: TGTGCCAGCAGTCGAGGGACGGATACACCCACAGATACGCAGTATTTT.

This clonotype was recorded a few times. V and J are TRBV20-1 and TRBJ2-1; 7 nucleotides match TRBD2. V lost 4 bases to trimming and J lost 10 bases; unmatched junction nucleotides: 13. Germline assignment: CDR1 DFQATT and CDR2 SNEGSKA (reference sequence). The CDR3 has 14 residues. DNA of the CDR3: TGCAGTGCTAAAATAAGCGGGGTTCGACGGGAGCAGTTCTTC. This sequence encodes CSAKISGVRREQFF.

This clonotype has only a few counts. The chain combines TRBV10-2 with TRBJ2-1; no reliable D call. CDR3 length equals 12 residues. The V and J ends lost 3 bases and 12 bases respectively, with 12 bases between them. In germline, CDR1 is WSHSY, CDR2 SAAADI. As DNA, the CDR3 is TGCGCCAGCAGTGAAGCCGGTTCCACGCAGTTCTTC. It yields the protein CASSEAGSTQFF.

The rearrangement uses TRBV5-1 and TRBJ2-7; TRBD1 aligns across 7 bases. The CDR3 contains 15 residues. The germline gives CDR1 SGHRS, CDR2 YFSETQ. The J segment lost 2 bases and the V segment lost 4 bases, leaving 9 bases of the junction unmatched. CDR3 protein: CASSLRQGPTYEQYF. CDR3 sequence (DNA): TGCGCCAGCAGCCTCCGACAGGGTCCTACCTACGAGCAGTACTTC.

The CDR3 DNA follows: TGCGCCAGCCGTAGGACAGAACCTTCCTCTGAAGCTTTCTTT. This codes for CASRRTEPSSEAFF. This sequence joins TRBV5-1 and TRBJ1-1, with a possible D match to TRBD1 (6 bases). Trimming stripped 7 bases from V and 6 bases from J, with 19 bases between. CDR1 and CDR2 from the germline V gene are SGHRS and YFSETQ. The CDR3 is 14 residues long.

This clonotype has ten or more counts. The chain employs TRBV12-3 or TRBV12-4 and TRBJ2-5, with D unresolved. V lost 5 bases and J lost 8, with 9 bases in between. The CDR3 is 11 residues long. CDR3 DNA sequence: TGTGCCAGCAGTATAAGCCTCACCCAGTACTTC. Residues: CASSISLTQYF.